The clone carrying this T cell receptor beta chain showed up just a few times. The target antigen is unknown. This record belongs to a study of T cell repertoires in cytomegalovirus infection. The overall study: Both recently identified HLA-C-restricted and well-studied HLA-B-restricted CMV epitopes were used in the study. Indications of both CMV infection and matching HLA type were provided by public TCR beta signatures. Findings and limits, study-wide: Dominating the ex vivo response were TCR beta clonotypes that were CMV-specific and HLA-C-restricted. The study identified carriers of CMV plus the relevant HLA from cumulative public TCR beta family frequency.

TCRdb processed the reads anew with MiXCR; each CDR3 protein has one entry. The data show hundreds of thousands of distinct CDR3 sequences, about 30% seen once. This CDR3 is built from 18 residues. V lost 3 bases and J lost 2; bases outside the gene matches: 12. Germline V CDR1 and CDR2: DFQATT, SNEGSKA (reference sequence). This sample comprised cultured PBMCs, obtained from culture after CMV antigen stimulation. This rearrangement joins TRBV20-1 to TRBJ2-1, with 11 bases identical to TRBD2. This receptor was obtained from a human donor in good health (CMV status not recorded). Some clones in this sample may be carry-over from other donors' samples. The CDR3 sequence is CSASPQTSGIPAYNEQFF. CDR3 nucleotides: TGCAGTGCTAGTCCCCAGACTAGCGGGATCCCCGCCTACAATGAGCAGTTCTTC.